Below are 14 T cell receptor beta chains sequenced from a single sample in a study of blood T cell repertoires in COVID-19. Clones were read by immunoSEQ multiplex PCR, and TCRdb kept only the in-frame ones, dropping some. The table records around 110,000 clones, about 84% of them present only once. Sequenced material: peripheral blood. The receptors here all came from a woman between 55 and 75 years old with acute or convalescent COVID-19.

The chain is built from TRBV19 and TRBJ1-1; D is possibly TRBD1 (5 bases). CDR1 and CDR2 from the germline V gene are LNHDA and SQIVND (reference sequence). This CDR3 has 15 residues. V lost 5 bases to trimming and J lost 1 base, with 14 bases between them. DNA of the CDR3: TGTGCCAGTAGTGCAGGGTGGTTTTCGAACACTGAAGCTTTCTTT. As protein: CASSAGWFSNTEAFF.

This clone was detected only once. The chain employs TRBV10-3 and TRBJ1-2, with D perhaps TRBD1 (5 bases). The CDR3 has 16 amino acids. With 3 bases removed from V and 3 bases from J, the gap between germline ends came to 17 bases. Per germline, CDR1 ENHRY and CDR2 SYGVKD. DNA for the CDR3: TGTGCCATCAGTGATTTATGGGGCAGAGAGGACTATGGCTACACCTTC. Amino acid sequence: CAISDLWGREDYGYTF.

This clone has just one count. This chain links TRBV28 with TRBJ1-6; D ambiguous. CDR3 size: 13 residues. Trimming pared 6 bases from V and 1 base from J, leaving 4 bases between. Per germline, CDR1 MDHEN and CDR2 SYDVKM. Here the CDR3 reads CASSVSYNSPLHF. The CDR3 DNA sequence: TGTGCCAGCAGCGTATCCTATAATTCACCCCTCCACTTT. Combining the CDR3 with reference TRBV28 and TRBJ1-6 gives the whole variable domain DVKVTQSSRYLVKRTGEKVFLECVQDMDHENMFWYRQDPGLGLRLIYFSYDVKMKEKGDIPEGYSVSREKKERFSLILESASTNQTSMYLCASSVSYNSPLHFGNGTRLTVT.

The chain is built from TRBV28 and TRBJ1-1; 8 bases agree with TRBD1. The CDR3 loop spans 13 amino acids. Germline V gene sequence: CDR1 MDHEN, CDR2 SYDVKM. Trimming took 8 bases from V and 9 from J; bases not matched to a gene: 11. The CDR3 region has the DNA TGTGCCAGCGGACAGGGCGCGGGGAAAAAAGCTTTCTTT. It codes for CASGQGAGKKAFF.

The chain recombines TRBV5-1 with TRBJ1-2, with D hard to call. V lost 6 bases, J lost 3 bases, and 12 bases lay in between. The CDR3 totals 13 residues. The germline CDR1 and CDR2 sequences are SGHRS and YFSETQ. The CDR3 spells CASTLGGHYGYTF. The CDR3, as DNA: TGCGCCAGCACCCTTGGAGGACACTATGGCTACACCTTC.

As to this clone: At one end, the junction sequence differs from germline, possibly due to a read error. The genes are TRBV7-7 and TRBJ1-3; 9 bases map to TRBD1. Germline assignment: CDR1 SSHAT and CDR2 FNYEAQ (reference sequence). The CDR3 spans 17 residues. This CDR3 reads CASSSNFPGQGGDTIYF. The CDR3 nucleotides read TGTGCCAGCAGCTCAAACTTCCCGGGACAGGGTGGAGACACCATATATTTT.

The chain joins TRBV2 to TRBJ2-1; possible D gene TRBD1, 7 bases. Trimming left V 6 bases short and J 6 bases short, with 18 bases between. This CDR3 comprises 15 residues. Germline V gene data show CDR1 as SNHLY and CDR2 as FYNNEI. The CDR3 reads CASRWRDSKFNEQFF. CDR3 coding DNA: TGTGCCAGCAGGTGGAGGGACAGCAAGTTCAATGAGCAGTTCTTC.

The genes are TRBV11-2 and TRBJ2-3; 9 nucleotides line up with TRBD2. CDR1 and CDR2 (germline): SGHAT, FQNNGV. CDR3 length: 16 amino acids. V lost 5 bases and J lost 4; bases outside the gene matches: 10. The CDR3 DNA reads as TGTGCCAGCAGCCTCCGAGGCGGGAGGGCCGCAGATACGCAGTATTTT. Encoded protein: CASSLRGGRAADTQYF.

This sequence joins TRBV19 and TRBJ2-7; TRBD1 agrees at 8 bases. The V segment lost 9 bases and the J segment 3 bases; nucleotides outside the gene matches: 4. CDR1 is LNHDA, CDR2 SQIVND, per germline (reference sequence). This CDR3 comprises 12 residues. CDR3 nucleotide sequence: TGTGCCAGCGGGACAGGTCGCTACGAGCAGTACTTC. Translated, it gives CASGTGRYEQYF.

CDR3 nucleotide sequence: TGTGCCAGCAGTGAAGGGGGGACAGGGCATTATGAGCAGTTCTTC. Amino acid sequence: CASSEGGTGHYEQFF. The V call is TRBV6-1, the J call TRBJ2-1; 9 nucleotides align to TRBD1. The CDR3 covers 15 residues. Trimming at V came to 1 base and at J to 8 bases, leaving 6 bases not matched to a gene. Per germline, CDR1 MNHNS and CDR2 SASEGT.

This clone was counted a few times. The chain employs TRBV4-1 and TRBJ2-7, with 9 positions matching TRBD1. The CDR3 has 16 residues. Losses at the gene ends were 4 bases for V and 0 bases for J; bases not matched to a gene: 7. Per the germline V gene, CDR1 is MGHRA and CDR2 is YSYEKL. The CDR3 DNA sequence: TGCGCCAGCAGCCCTGCTCGACAGGGGGTCTCCTACGAGCAGTACTTC. Translated: CASSPARQGVSYEQYF.

The chain combines TRBV6-5 with TRBJ2-5, with 12 bases aligning to TRBD2. Trimming took 5 bases from V and 5 from J; bases not matched to a gene: 6. Germline CDR1 is MNHEY and CDR2 is SVGAGI. The length of the CDR3 is 15 residues. The CDR3 is CASSTLAGGSETQYF. Written as DNA, the CDR3 is TGTGCCAGCAGTACACTAGCGGGGGGTTCTGAGACCCAGTACTTC.

This chain uses TRBV5-1 with TRBJ1-1; possibly TRBD1 for D (6 bases). Germline V gene data show CDR1 as SGHRS and CDR2 as YFSETQ. The germline V and J ends were trimmed by 4 bases and 4 bases, with 17 bases remaining between them. The CDR3 runs 15 residues. The CDR3 sequence: CASSATGTGSTEAFF. In DNA form, the CDR3 reads TGCGCCAGCAGCGCAACAGGGACGGGGAGCACTGAAGCTTTCTTT.

The chain links TRBV30 to TRBJ2-1, with TRBD2 matching 10 bases. Germline CDR1 reads GTSNPN; CDR2 reads SVGIG (reference sequence). The CDR3 is 15 amino acids. J was trimmed by 3 bases and V by 1 base; bases with no gene match: 3. CDR3 amino acids: CAWSGGTSDYNEQFF. The CDR3 DNA reads TGTGCCTGGAGTGGAGGGACTAGCGACTACAATGAGCAGTTCTTC. The entire variable domain, with the rest obtained from reference TRBV30 and TRBJ2-1, is as follows: SQTIHQWPATLVQPVGSPLSLECTVEGTSNPNLYWYRQAAGRGLQLLFYSVGIGQISSEVPQNLSASRPQDRQFILSSKKLLLSDSGFYLCAWSGGTSDYNEQFFGPGTRLTVL.